The rows below give T cell receptor beta chains drawn from one sample of a study of T cell responses to AZD1222 COVID-19 vaccine. Produced via immunoSEQ multiplex PCR; TCRdb's table is partial and in-frame only. The sample includes 86,000 or so clones, around 90% seen only once; the top ten take 4.5%. The input for sequencing was peripheral blood, taken on day 0 of MenACWY control vaccination. These receptors all stem from an adult in good health. Each CDR3 is given with its conserved first and last residue. D genes are given only for firm matches. Clone size appears in some rows only: once, few, many, or a class for an expanded clone.

v_gene	j_gene	d_gene	abundance	CDR3nt	CDR3aa
TRBV6-5	TRBJ2-3	-	-	TGTGCCAGCAGGTTGGGACTTGCAGATACGCAGTATTTT	CASRLGLADTQYF
TRBV7-9	TRBJ2-7	TRBD1	-	TGTGCCAGCAGCTCGGACAGGTTAGCCTACGAGCAGTACTTC	CASSSDRLAYEQYF
TRBV6-1	TRBJ1-5	-	-	TGTGCCAGCAGTGACGGGGCAGGGACCCATCAGCCCCAGCATTTT	CASSDGAGTHQPQHF
TRBV30	TRBJ2-3	-	-	TGTGCCTGTCTCACTACTAGCCCGGATACGCAGTATTTT	CACLTTSPDTQYF
TRBV19	TRBJ1-4	-	-	TGTGCCAGTAGTAAACTACAGGGAGCAACTAATGAAAAACTGTTTTTT	CASSKLQGATNEKLFF
TRBV28	TRBJ1-1	TRBD1	-	TGTGCCAGCGGGATGACAGGGAAGATCTCGAACACTGAAGCTTTCTTT	CASGMTGKISNTEAFF
TRBV5-6	TRBJ2-7	TRBD2	-	TGTGCCAGCAGCTTGTTATGGACCGGGAGGGCGGACGAGCAGTACTTC	CASSLLWTGRADEQYF
TRBV6-5	TRBJ1-5	TRBD1	-	TGTGCCAGCAGAGATCAACAGGGGAGTCAGCCCCAGCATTTT	CASRDQQGSQPQHF
TRBV7-3	TRBJ2-1	-	-	TGTGCCAGCAGCCCACGGACTATTCCTTACAATGAGCAGTTCTTC	CASSPRTIPYNEQFF
TRBV29-1	TRBJ2-3	-	-	TGCAGCGTTGAACACCAAACTTATACGCAGTATTTT	CSVEHQTYTQYF
TRBV5-1	TRBJ1-3	-	-	TGCGCCAGCAGCTTGGTAGGGGGCTCTGGAAACACCATATATTTT	CASSLVGGSGNTIYF
TRBV24-1	TRBJ2-3	TRBD2	-	TGTGCCACCAGTGCCTCCGGGACTACTCTCACGGATACGCAGTATTTT	CATSASGTTLTDTQYF
TRBV3-1/TRBV3-2	TRBJ2-2	TRBD2	-	TGTGCCAGCAGCCAAGAGACAGGACTAGCGGGAGGGGTCGGGGAGCTGTTTTTT	CASSQETGLAGGVGELFF
TRBV5-8	TRBJ2-3	-	-	TGTGCCAGCAGCCTCAGGAGCACAGATACGCAGTATTTT	CASSLRSTDTQYF
TRBV3-1/TRBV3-2	TRBJ2-7	TRBD2	-	TGTGCCAGCAGTCCCAGACTAGCGGGAGGCCCCTACGAGCAGTACTTC	CASSPRLAGGPYEQYF
TRBV28	TRBJ1-2	TRBD1	-	TGTGCCAGCAGTCAGGACAGGGGGGCCTGGGGCTACACCTTC	CASSQDRGAWGYTF
TRBV30	TRBJ2-2	-	-	TGTGCCTGGAGTGTAGACTCCACCGGGGAGCTGTTTTTT	CAWSVDSTGELFF
TRBV20-1	TRBJ2-3	-	-	TGCAGTGCCCCTGGGGACCGTGGGCAGTATTTT	CSAPGDRGQYF
TRBV4-1	TRBJ1-1	-	-	TGCGCCAGCAGGCCTACTTTCAGGAACACTGAAGCTTTCTTT	CASRPTFRNTEAFF
TRBV15	TRBJ2-1	TRBD1	-	TGTGCCACCAGCCTACGGACAGGCATCAATGAGCAGTTCTTC	CATSLRTGINEQFF
TRBV5-6	TRBJ2-7	-	-	TGTGCCAGCAACATAGGGACCAACGAGCAGTACTTC	CASNIGTNEQYF
TRBV18	TRBJ2-2	TRBD1	-	TGTGCCAGCTCACCCCGGGACAGGGACACCGGGGAGCTGTTTTTT	CASSPRDRDTGELFF
TRBV12-3/TRBV12-4	TRBJ1-6	-	-	TGTGCCAGCAGTTTACAGGGTTCACCCCTCCACTTT	CASSLQGSPLHF
TRBV18	TRBJ1-1	-	-	TGTGCCAGCTCCGGGCCGAACACTGAAGCTTTCTTT	CASSGPNTEAFF
TRBV13	TRBJ2-7	TRBD2	-	TGTGCCAGCGGGCTAGCGGGCCTTTACGAGCAGTACTTC	CASGLAGLYEQYF
TRBV6-5	TRBJ2-7	-	-	TGTGCCAGCAGTCCCTCGTGGGGCACTTCCTACGAGCAGTACTTC	CASSPSWGTSYEQYF
TRBV4-1	TRBJ2-1	TRBD2	-	TGCGCCAGCAGCCAGCTAGCGGGTTACAATGAGCAGTTCTTC	CASSQLAGYNEQFF
TRBV6-4	TRBJ1-4	-	-	TGTGCCAGCAGTGACTGGCTGGGACACTTTAATGAAAAACTGTTTTTT	CASSDWLGHFNEKLFF
TRBV20-1	TRBJ2-1	TRBD2	-	TGCAGTGCTAGTCCGGGGACTAGCGGTTACAATGAGCAGTTCTTC	CSASPGTSGYNEQFF
TRBV5-6	TRBJ2-3	-	-	TGTGCCAGCAGCTGGGGGACACAGAGCACAGATACGCAGTATTTT	CASSWGTQSTDTQYF
TRBV12-3/TRBV12-4	TRBJ1-5	-	few	TGTGCCAGCAGCAATACCGGGGGCGAGCATTTT	CASSNTGGEHF
TRBV5-1	TRBJ2-3	-	-	TGCGCCAGCACGGGAAAGGGTACTGCTACAGATACGCAGTATTTT	CASTGKGTATDTQYF
TRBV3-1/TRBV3-2	TRBJ1-1	-	once	TGTGCCAGCAGCCACGGGACTCAAGCTTTCTTT	CASSHGTQAFF
TRBV5-1	TRBJ1-1	-	-	TGCGCCAGCAGCCAGACTCCGGTTGGGGGCACTGAAGCTTTCTTT	CASSQTPVGGTEAFF
TRBV7-2	TRBJ2-7	-	-	TGTGCCAGCAGCCCCAGACGGTCAGGGGAGGACGAGCAGTACTTC	CASSPRRSGEDEQYF
TRBV4-3	TRBJ2-7	-	-	TGCGCCAGCAGCCGTGGAGGGGCCCCCTACGAGCAGTACTTC	CASSRGGAPYEQYF
TRBV5-6	TRBJ2-7	-	-	TGTGCCAGCAGCTTTGGCAACTACGAGCAGTACTTC	CASSFGNYEQYF
TRBV19	TRBJ2-4	-	-	TGTGCCAGTGGCCAGTCAGCCAAAAACATTCAGTACTTC	CASGQSAKNIQYF
TRBV29-1	TRBJ2-1	TRBD1	few	TGCAGCTTTAGTGAGACAGGGGTCCAAAATGAGCAGTTCTTC	CSFSETGVQNEQFF
TRBV6-5	TRBJ2-3	-	-	TGTGCCAGCATATCCGGCCCAAGCACAGATACGCAGTATTTT	CASISGPSTDTQYF